Listed below are T cell receptor beta chains from one sample, sequenced in a study of blood T cell repertoires in COVID-19. The table came from immunoSEQ multiplex PCR; TCRdb's copy has only in-frame clones and leaves some out. The table lists about 140,000 clones, 75% to 85% of them singletons. Sequenced material: peripheral blood. Receptor source: a man in his forties or fifties with acute or convalescent COVID-19. The conserved cysteine and the conserved F or W are not part of the CDR3 here.

v_call	j_call	cdr3_aa
TRBV19	TRBJ2-5	ANRRSQETQY
TRBV10-2	TRBJ2-3	ASSSVGTDTQY
TRBV7-8	TRBJ2-2	ASSLRQGGTGELF
TRBV7-9	TRBJ1-2	ASSFTGRGNYGYT
TRBV7-7	TRBJ1-4	ASSPRTGVGEKLF
TRBV27	TRBJ1-2	ASSSYDSPRTGGYT
TRBV7-3	TRBJ2-3	ASSGGNTDTQY
TRBV30	TRBJ1-2	AWTGTGVGYT
TRBV5-5	TRBJ1-5	ASSLGQEVQPQH
TRBV29-1	TRBJ2-7	SVKQGAQYEQY
TRBV5-1	TRBJ2-2	ASSARLAGAAGELF
TRBV18	TRBJ2-5	ASSQPLAVQETQY
TRBV6-4	TRBJ1-1	ASRAGGLNTEAF
TRBV5-1	TRBJ1-4	ASSLGTVKEKLF
TRBV9	TRBJ1-2	ASSVVGGYGYT
TRBV3-1/TRBV3-2	TRBJ2-2	ASSQVTGVVGELF
TRBV4-1	TRBJ1-2	ASSQDPTGVGGYGYT
TRBV7-3	TRBJ2-1	ASSRQSSSYNEQF
TRBV6-1	TRBJ2-5	ASSEAGRLETQY
TRBV27	TRBJ2-3	ASSLGAGALTAQY
TRBV7-9	TRBJ1-1	ASSFALRTGQGTEAF
TRBV2	TRBJ2-3	ASSGEADTQY
TRBV2	TRBJ1-2	ASRFTGLEGYT
TRBV3-1/TRBV3-2	TRBJ2-7	ASTTSGLSSYEQY